This record covers a single T cell receptor (beta chain). The antigen is undetermined. Germline V gives CDR1 SGHTA, CDR2 FQGNSA. V gave up 1 base and J gave up 10 bases, with 16 bases separating them. The CDR3 has 14 amino acids. The sample originates from a study of STAT3 mutations in large granular lymphocyte leukemia. Study information: Immunosuppressive therapy was given to more than half of T-LGLL patients. Study-wide findings and caveats: In about 30% of the 18 patients, new TCR clonotypes emerged after therapy. At least one immunodominant TCR beta clonotype appeared in every T-cell large granular lymphocyte leukemia patient. Persisting codominant clonotypes may have hidden a small pathogenic clone.

Profiled with immunoSEQ multiplex PCR; TCRdb holds only in-frame clones, not every one. The sample contains some 10,000 clones, more than 75% of which appear only once. The gene calls are TRBV7-2 and TRBJ1-1, with D possibly TRBD1 on 5 matching bases. The specimen was peripheral blood mononuclear cells. The clonotype comes from a man aged 55 to 70 with T-cell large granular lymphocyte leukemia. Some clones in this sample may be carry-over from other donors' samples. CDR3 amino acids: CASSLGGVRGLAFF. CDR3 nucleotide sequence: TGTGCCAGCAGCTTAGGAGGGGTACGGGGCCTAGCTTTCTTT.